The 9 T cell receptor beta chains below come from one sample, sequenced in a study of shared clonotypes between healthy human individuals. Clones were read by immunoSEQ multiplex PCR, and TCRdb kept only the in-frame ones, dropping some. Of about a million clones listed, about 77% are singletons. Source material: memory CD4+ T cells sorted from blood. Subset reported: CD45RA-negative fraction. Receptors were obtained from a young man in good health.

This clone was detected once. CDR3 in amino acids: CASSRGGLNTGELFF. DNA of the CDR3: TGCGCCAGCAGCCGAGGTGGATTGAACACCGGGGAGCTGTTTTTT. V gene TRBV5-1 combines with J gene TRBJ2-2; unclear D gene. Trimming shortened V by 4 bases and J by 1 base, and 11 bases separated the two germline ends. CDR1 is SGHRS and CDR2 is YFSETQ in the germline V gene. The CDR3 covers 15 residues.

The chain is built from TRBV6-6 and TRBJ2-5, with D unclear. The germline gives CDR1 MNHNY, CDR2 SVGAGI (reference sequence). The CDR3 sequence is 13 residues long. The CDR3 DNA follows: TGTGCTTCCAACCCCGGCAGCAAAGAGACCCAGTACTTC. Amino acid sequence: CASNPGSKETQYF.

The chain is built from TRBV27 and TRBJ2-5; 13 bases align to TRBD2. The CDR3 length is 18 residues. Germline-derived CDR1 and CDR2 are MNHEY and SMNVEV (reference sequence). V was clipped by 6 bases and J by 7 bases; unmatched bases: 17. The CDR3 is CASSPDVTSGRADGTQYF. The CDR3 nucleotides are TGTGCCAGCAGCCCCGACGTAACTAGCGGGAGGGCCGATGGGACCCAGTACTTC.

Only a few counts were recorded for this clone. The chain joins TRBV2 to TRBJ1-6; the match to TRBD1 covers 10 bases. The germline V gene encodes CDR1 SNHLY and CDR2 FYNNEI. J gave up 6 bases and V 6 bases, and 2 bases lay outside the gene matches. This CDR3 has 14 amino acids. The DNA of the CDR3 is TGTGCCAGCAGGGGACAGGGGATTAATTCACCCCTCCACTTT. Its protein is CASRGQGINSPLHF.

The CDR3 loop is CASSLNAAGGYTF. Written as DNA, the CDR3 is TGTGCCAGCAGCTTAAATGCCGCGGGAGGCTACACCTTC. The rearrangement joins TRBV7-9 to TRBJ1-2; the D is unclear. In germline, CDR1 is SEHNR, CDR2 FQNEAQ (reference sequence). V gave up 2 bases and J gave up 8 bases, with 12 bases separating them. This CDR3 is 13 amino acids long. The full variable domain, in which reference TRBV7-9 and TRBJ1-2 provide the parts outside the CDR3, is DTGVSQNPRHKITKRGQNVTFRCDPISEHNRLYWYRQTLGQGPEFLTYFQNEAQLEKSRLLSDRFSAERPKGSFSTLEIQRTEQGDSAMYLCASSLNAAGGYTFGSGTRLTVV.

The chain combines TRBV19 with TRBJ2-7; perhaps TRBD1 as D (5 bases). The CDR3 extends over 14 amino acids. The germline V and J ends were trimmed by 3 bases and 6 bases, with 15 bases remaining between them. Germline V gives CDR1 LNHDA, CDR2 SQIVND (reference sequence). In DNA, the CDR3 is TGTGCCAGTAGTATGGACCAGGGCCGCCCCGAGCAGTACTTC. Translation: CASSMDQGRPEQYF.

In nucleotides, the CDR3 is TGTGCCAGCCGACACTATGGACACTTCTTGAGGGGAAACACCATATATTTT. It codes for CASRHYGHFLRGNTIYF. The J gene is TRBJ1-3, the V gene TRBV9, with D maybe TRBD1 (5 bases). V was shortened by 7 bases and J by 4 bases, with 24 bases between the two germline ends. Germline values: CDR1 SGDLS, CDR2 YYNGEE. This CDR3 contains 17 residues.

For this clone: This could be a read error, since a much larger clone is one nucleotide away. CDR3 DNA sequence: TGTGCCAGCAGCCTAACCGGGGAGCTGTTTTTT. Translating it yields CASSLTGELFF. The rearrangement uses TRBV6-1 and TRBJ2-2; no reliable D call. The germline CDR1 and CDR2 sequences are MNHNS and SASEGT. Trimming pared 6 bases from V and 5 bases from J, leaving 4 bases between. The CDR3 length is 11 residues.

This clone was seen just once. The J gene is TRBJ2-7, the V gene TRBV7-2, with 10 nucleotides matching TRBD1. In germline, CDR1 is SGHTA, CDR2 FQGNSA. Trimming took 1 base from V and 2 from J; bases not matched to a gene: 2. The CDR3 sequence is 15 residues long. The CDR3 coding sequence is TGTGCCAGCAGCTTAGGACAGGGGGCCGCCTACGAGCAGTACTTC. Translating gives CASSLGQGAAYEQYF.